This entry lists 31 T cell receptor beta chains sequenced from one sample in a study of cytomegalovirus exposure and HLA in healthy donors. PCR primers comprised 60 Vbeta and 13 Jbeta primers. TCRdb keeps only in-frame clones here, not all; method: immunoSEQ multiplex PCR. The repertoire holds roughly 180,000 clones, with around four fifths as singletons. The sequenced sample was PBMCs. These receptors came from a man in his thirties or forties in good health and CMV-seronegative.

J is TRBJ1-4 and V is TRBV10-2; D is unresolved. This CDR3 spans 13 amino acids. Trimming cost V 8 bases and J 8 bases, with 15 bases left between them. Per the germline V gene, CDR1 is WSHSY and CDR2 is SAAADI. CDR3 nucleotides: TGCGCCAGCCGAGCCCCCGGGAGAGAAAAACTGTTTTTT. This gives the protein CASRAPGREKLFF.

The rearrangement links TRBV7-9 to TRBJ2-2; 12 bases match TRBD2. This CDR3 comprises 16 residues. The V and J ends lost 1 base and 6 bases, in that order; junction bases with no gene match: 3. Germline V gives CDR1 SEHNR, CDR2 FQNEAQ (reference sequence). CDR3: CASSLELAGGSGELFF. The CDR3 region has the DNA TGTGCCAGCAGCTTAGAACTAGCGGGAGGTTCCGGGGAGCTGTTTTTT.

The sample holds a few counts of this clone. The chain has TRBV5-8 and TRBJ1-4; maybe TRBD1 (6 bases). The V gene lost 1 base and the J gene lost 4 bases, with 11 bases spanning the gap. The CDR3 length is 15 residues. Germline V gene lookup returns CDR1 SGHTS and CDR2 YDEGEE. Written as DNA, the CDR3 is TGTGCCAGCAGCTTGTCGACAGGCGGTAATGAAAAACTGTTTTTT. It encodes CASSLSTGGNEKLFF.

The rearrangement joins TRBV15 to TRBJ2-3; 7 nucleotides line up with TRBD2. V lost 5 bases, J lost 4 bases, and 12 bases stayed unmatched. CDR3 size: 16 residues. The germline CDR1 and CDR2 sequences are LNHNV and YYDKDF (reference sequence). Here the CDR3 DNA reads TGTGCCACCAGCGGCCTCAGGGAGCGGGGAGCAGATACGCAGTATTTT. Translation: CATSGLRERGADTQYF.

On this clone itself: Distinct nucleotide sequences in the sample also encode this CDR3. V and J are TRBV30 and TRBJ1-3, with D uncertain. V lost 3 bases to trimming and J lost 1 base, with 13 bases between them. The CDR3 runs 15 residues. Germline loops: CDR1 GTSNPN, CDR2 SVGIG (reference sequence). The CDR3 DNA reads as TGTGCCTGGAGAAGACTCGGAGCTTCTGGAAACACCATATATTTT. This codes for CAWRRLGASGNTIYF.

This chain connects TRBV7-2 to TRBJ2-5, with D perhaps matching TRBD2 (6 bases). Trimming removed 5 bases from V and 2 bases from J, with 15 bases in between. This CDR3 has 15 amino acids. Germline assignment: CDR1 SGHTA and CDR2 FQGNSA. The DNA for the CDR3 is TGTGCCAGCAGCCGTCAGACTAGTACACAAGAGACCCAGTACTTC. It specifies CASSRQTSTQETQYF.

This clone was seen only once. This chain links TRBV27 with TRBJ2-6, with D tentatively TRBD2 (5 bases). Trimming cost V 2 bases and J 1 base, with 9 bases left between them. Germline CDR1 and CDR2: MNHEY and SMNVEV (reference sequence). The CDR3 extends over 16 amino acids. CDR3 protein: CASSLGGGSGANVLTF. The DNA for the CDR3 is TGTGCCAGCAGTTTAGGAGGTGGGTCTGGGGCCAACGTCCTGACTTTC. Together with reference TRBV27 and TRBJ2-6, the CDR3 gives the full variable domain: EAQVTQNPRYLITVTGKKLTVTCSQNMNHEYMSWYRQDPGLGLRQIYYSMNVEVTDKGDVPEGYKVSRKEKRNFPLILESPSPNQTSLYFCASSLGGGSGANVLTFGAGSRLTVL.

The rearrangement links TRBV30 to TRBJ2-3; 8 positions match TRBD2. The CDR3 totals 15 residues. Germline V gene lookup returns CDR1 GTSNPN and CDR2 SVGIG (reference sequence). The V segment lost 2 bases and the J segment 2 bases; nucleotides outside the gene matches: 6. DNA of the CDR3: TGTGCCTGGAGTTTTGCGGGAGGCGACACAGATACGCAGTATTTT. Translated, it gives CAWSFAGGDTDTQYF.

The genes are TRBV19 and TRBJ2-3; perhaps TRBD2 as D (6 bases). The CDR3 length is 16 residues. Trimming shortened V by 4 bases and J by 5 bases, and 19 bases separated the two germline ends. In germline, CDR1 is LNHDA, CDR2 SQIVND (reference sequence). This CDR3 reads CASSTGTAQGKDTQYF. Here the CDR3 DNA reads TGTGCCAGTAGTACTGGGACTGCCCAAGGTAAAGATACGCAGTATTTT.

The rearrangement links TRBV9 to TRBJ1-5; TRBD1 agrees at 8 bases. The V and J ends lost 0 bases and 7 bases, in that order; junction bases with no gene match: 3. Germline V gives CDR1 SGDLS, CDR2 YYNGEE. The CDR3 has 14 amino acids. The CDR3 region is CASSVGTGRQPQHF. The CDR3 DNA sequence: TGTGCCAGCAGCGTAGGGACAGGGCGGCAGCCCCAGCATTTT.

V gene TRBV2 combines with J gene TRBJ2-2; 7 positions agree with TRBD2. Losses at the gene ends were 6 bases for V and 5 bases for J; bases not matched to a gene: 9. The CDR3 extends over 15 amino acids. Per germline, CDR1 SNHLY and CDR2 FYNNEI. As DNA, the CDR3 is TGTGCCAGCAGGAGACCGGGACTAATGACCGGGGAGCTGTTTTTT. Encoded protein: CASRRPGLMTGELFF. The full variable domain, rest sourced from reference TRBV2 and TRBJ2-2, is EPEVTQTPSHQVTQMGQEVILRCVPISNHLYFYWYRQILGQKVEFLVSFYNNEISEKSEIFDDQFSVERPDGSNFTLKIRSTKLEDSAMYFCASRRPGLMTGELFFGEGSRLTVL.

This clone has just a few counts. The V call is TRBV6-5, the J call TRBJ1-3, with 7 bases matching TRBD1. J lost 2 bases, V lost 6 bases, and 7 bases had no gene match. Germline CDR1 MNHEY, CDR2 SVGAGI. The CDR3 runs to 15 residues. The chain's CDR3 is CASSQTTGTGNTIYF. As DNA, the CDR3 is TGTGCCAGCAGCCAAACGACAGGGACTGGAAACACCATATATTTT.

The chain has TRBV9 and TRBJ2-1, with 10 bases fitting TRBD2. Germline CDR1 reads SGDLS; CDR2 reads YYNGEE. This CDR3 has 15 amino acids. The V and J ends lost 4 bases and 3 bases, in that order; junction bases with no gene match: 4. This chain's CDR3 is CASSLSGGVYNEQFF. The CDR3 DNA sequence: TGTGCCAGCAGCCTAAGCGGGGGGGTCTACAATGAGCAGTTCTTC.

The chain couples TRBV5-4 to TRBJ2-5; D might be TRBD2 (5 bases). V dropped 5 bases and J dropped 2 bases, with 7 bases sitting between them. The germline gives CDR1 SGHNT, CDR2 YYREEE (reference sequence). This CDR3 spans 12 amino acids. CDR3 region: CASSTGQETQYF. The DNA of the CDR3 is TGTGCCAGCAGTACGGGGCAAGAGACCCAGTACTTC.

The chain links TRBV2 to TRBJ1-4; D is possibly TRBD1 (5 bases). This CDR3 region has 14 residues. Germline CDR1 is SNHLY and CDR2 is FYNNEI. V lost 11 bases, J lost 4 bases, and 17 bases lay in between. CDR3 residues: CAPSFPGLNEKLFF. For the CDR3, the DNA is TGTGCCCCCTCCTTCCCGGGACTTAATGAAAAACTGTTTTTT.

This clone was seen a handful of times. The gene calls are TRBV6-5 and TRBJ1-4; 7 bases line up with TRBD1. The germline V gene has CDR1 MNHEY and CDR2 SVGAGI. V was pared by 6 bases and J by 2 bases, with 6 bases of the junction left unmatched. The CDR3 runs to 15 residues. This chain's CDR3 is CASRGRGSTNEKLFF. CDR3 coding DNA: TGTGCCAGCAGGGGCAGGGGGTCTACTAATGAAAAACTGTTTTTT.

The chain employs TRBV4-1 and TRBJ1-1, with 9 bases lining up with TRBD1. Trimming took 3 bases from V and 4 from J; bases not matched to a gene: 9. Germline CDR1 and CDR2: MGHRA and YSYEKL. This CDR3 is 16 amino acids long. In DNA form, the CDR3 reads TGCGCCAGCAGCCATCTGGGACAGGGATTGGGCACTGAAGCTTTCTTT. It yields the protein CASSHLGQGLGTEAFF.

CDR3 region: CASSTPGTGGTGELFF. CDR3 nucleotide sequence: TGTGCCAGCAGCACCCCCGGGACAGGGGGCACCGGGGAGCTGTTTTTT. This rearrangement joins TRBV7-3 to TRBJ2-2, with 11 nucleotides matching TRBD1. V lost 5 bases and J lost 4; bases outside the gene matches: 6. This CDR3 has 16 residues. Germline CDR1 is SGHTA and CDR2 is FQGTGA.

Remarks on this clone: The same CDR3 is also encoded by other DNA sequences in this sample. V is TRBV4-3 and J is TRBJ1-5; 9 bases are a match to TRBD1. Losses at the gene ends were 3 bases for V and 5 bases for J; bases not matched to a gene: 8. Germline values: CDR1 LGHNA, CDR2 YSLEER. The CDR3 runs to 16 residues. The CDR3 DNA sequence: TGCGCCAGCAGCCAGGGACAGGGAATCGATGATCAGCCCCAGCATTTT. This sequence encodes CASSQGQGIDDQPQHF.

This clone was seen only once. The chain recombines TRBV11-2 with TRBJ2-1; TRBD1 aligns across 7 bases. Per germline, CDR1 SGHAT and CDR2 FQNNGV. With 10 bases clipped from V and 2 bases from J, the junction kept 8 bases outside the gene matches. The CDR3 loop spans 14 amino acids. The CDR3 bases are TGTGCCATCCAGACAGGGAAAACCTACAATGAGCAGTTCTTC. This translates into CAIQTGKTYNEQFF. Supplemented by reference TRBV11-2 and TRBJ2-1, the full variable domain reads EAGVAQSPRYKIIEKRQSVAFWCNPISGHATLYWYQQILGQGPKLLIQFQNNGVVDDSQLPKDRFSAERLKGVDSTLKIQPAKLEDSAVYLCAIQTGKTYNEQFFGPGTRLTVL.

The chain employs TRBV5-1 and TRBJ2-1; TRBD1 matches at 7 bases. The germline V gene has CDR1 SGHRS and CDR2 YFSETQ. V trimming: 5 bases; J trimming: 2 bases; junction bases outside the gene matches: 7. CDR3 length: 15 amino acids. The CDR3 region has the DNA TGCGCCAGCAGTTTTGGACAGGCGACCTACAATGAGCAGTTCTTC. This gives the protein CASSFGQATYNEQFF.

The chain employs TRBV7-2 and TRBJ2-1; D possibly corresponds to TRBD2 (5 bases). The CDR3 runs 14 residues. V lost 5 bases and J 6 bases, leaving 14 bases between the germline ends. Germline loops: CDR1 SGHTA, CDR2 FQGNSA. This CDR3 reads CASSTQAGGNEQFF. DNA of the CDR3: TGTGCCAGCAGCACCCAGGCGGGCGGCAATGAGCAGTTCTTC.

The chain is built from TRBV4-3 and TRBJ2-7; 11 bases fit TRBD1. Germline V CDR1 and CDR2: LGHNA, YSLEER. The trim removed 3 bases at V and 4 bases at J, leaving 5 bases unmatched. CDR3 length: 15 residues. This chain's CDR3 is CASSQRTGGGYEQYF. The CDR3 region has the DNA TGCGCCAGCAGCCAGAGGACAGGGGGCGGGTACGAGCAGTACTTC.

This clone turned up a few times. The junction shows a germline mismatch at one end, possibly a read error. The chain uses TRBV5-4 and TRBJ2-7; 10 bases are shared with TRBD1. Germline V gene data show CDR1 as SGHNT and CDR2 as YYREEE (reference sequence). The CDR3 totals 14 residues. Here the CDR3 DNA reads TGCGCCAGCAGCCAGGGACAGGGGTCCTACGAGCAGTACTTC. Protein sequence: CASSQGQGSYEQYF.

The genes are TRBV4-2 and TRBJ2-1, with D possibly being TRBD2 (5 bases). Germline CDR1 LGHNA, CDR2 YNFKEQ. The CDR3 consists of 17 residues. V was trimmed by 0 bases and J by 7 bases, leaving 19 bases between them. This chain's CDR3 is CASSQDQIPRVENEQFF. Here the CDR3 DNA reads TGTGCCAGCAGCCAAGATCAAATTCCGAGGGTGGAGAATGAGCAGTTCTTC.

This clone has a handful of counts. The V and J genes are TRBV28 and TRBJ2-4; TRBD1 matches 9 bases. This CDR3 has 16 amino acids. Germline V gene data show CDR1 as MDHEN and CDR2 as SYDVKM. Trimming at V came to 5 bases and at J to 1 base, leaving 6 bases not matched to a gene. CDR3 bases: TGTGCCAGCAGTACCAGGGACAGGGATGCCAAAAACATTCAGTACTTC. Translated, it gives CASSTRDRDAKNIQYF.

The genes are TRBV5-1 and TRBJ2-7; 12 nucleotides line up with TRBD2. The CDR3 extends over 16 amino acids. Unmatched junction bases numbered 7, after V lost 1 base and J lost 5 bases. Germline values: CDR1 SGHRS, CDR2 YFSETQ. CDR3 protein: CASSLPGTSGPHEQYF. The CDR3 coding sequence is TGCGCCAGCAGCTTGCCCGGGACTAGCGGGCCCCACGAGCAGTACTTC.

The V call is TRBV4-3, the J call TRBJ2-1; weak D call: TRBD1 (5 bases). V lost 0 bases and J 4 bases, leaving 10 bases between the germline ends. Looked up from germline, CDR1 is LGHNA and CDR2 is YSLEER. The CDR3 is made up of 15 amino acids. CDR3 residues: CASSQDGNRYNEQFF. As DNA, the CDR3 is TGCGCCAGCAGCCAAGATGGCAACAGGTACAATGAGCAGTTCTTC.

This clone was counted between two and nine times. This chain's CDR3 is CAVEREGGNQPQHF. Written as DNA, the CDR3 is TGTGCCGTTGAACGGGAGGGCGGCAATCAGCCCCAGCATTTT. The J gene is TRBJ1-5, the V gene TRBV7-2; D call uncertain. The CDR3 has 14 residues. The V end was cut by 11 bases, the J end by 2 bases, with 16 bases between. CDR1 is SGHTA, CDR2 FQGNSA, per germline.

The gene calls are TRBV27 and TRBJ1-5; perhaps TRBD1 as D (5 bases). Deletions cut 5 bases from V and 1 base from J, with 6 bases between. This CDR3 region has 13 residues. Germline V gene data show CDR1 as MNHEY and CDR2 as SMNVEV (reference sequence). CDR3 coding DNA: TGTGCCAGCAGTGGGGCGAGCAATCAGCCCCAGCATTTT. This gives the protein CASSGASNQPQHF.

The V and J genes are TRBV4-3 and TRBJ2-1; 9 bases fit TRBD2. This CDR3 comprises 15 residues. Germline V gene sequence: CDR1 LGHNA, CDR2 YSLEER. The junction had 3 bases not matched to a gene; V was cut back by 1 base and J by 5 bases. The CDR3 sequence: CASSQVLAGHNEQFF. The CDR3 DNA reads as TGCGCCAGCAGCCAAGTCCTAGCGGGACACAATGAGCAGTTCTTC.